The rows below give T cell receptor beta chains drawn from one sample of a study of response to subunit inactivated influenza vaccine. TCRdb used MiXCR to reprocess the RT-PCR reads, holding one entry per CDR3 protein. The data hold 530,000 or so distinct CDR3 sequences, with over 9.5% observed a single time. This sample comprised PBMCs from blood, obtained on the day of vaccination. The receptors come from a man aged 50 to 59 who received an inactivated influenza vaccine. CDR3s include the opening cysteine and the closing phenylalanine or tryptophan. D genes are given only for firm matches. Clone size appears in some rows only: once, few, many, or a class for an expanded clone.

J gene	V gene	D gene	CDR3 length	clone size	CDR3 protein	CDR3 DNA
TRBJ2-3	TRBV7-2	TRBD2	17	NA	CASSLAWRGGRTDTQYF	TGTGCCAGCAGCTTAGCGTGGCGCGGGGGACGGACGGATACGCAGTATTTT
TRBJ2-5	TRBV12-3/TRBV12-4	NA	13	NA	CASSFVGGETQYF	TGTGCCAGCAGTTTCGTGGGTGGTGAGACCCAGTACTTC
TRBJ2-7	TRBV15	NA	13	many	CATRGTSYGEQYF	TGTGCCACCAGAGGGACGTCCTACGGGGAGCAGTACTTC
TRBJ2-2	TRBV5-1	NA	13	NA	CASSGRGAGELFF	TGCGCCAGCAGCGGGCGCGGGGCCGGGGAGCTGTTTTTT
TRBJ2-2	TRBV29-1	NA	15	NA	CSVVLRGIGSGELFF	TGCAGCGTTGTCTTGAGGGGCATTGGGTCCGGGGAGCTGTTTTTT
TRBJ2-2	TRBV20-1	TRBD2	19	NA	CSATPTAGARFGGTGELFF	TGCAGTGCTACCCCCACAGCGGGGGCCCGATTCGGTGGCACCGGGGAGCTGTTTTTT
TRBJ2-1	TRBV6-2/TRBV6-3	TRBD2	15	NA	CASSSLAGARHEQFF	TGTGCCAGCAGTTCACTAGCGGGCGCCCGACATGAGCAGTTCTTC
TRBJ2-3	TRBV18	NA	17	few	CASSRSPARAITDTQYF	TGTGCCAGCTCACGATCACCGGCACGGGCTATCACAGATACGCAGTATTTT
TRBJ2-7	TRBV15	NA	16	few	CATSRDLLRGPYEQYF	TGTGCCACCAGCAGAGATTTGCTCAGGGGACCCTACGAGCAGTACTTC
TRBJ2-3	TRBV5-1	NA	14	few	CASSFSGPTDTQYF	TGCGCCAGCAGCTTCAGTGGCCCCACAGATACGCAGTATTTT
TRBJ2-7	TRBV4-3	NA	16	NA	CASSPHVGGIAYEQYF	TGCGCCAGCAGCCCCCACGTGGGGGGCATCGCCTACGAGCAGTACTTC
TRBJ2-5	TRBV2	NA	14	NA	CASSPNKGGETQYF	TGTGCCAGCAGCCCTAATAAGGGCGGGGAGACCCAGTACTTC
TRBJ2-7	TRBV5-1	NA	15	NA	CASSLAGTLPYEQYF	TGCGCCAGCAGCTTGGCCGGGACACTCCCCTACGAGCAGTACTTC
TRBJ2-5	TRBV25-1	NA	17	NA	CASSEFGFLTPPGAQYF	TGTGCCAGCAGTGAATTTGGCTTCCTGACACCCCCCGGGGCCCAGTACTTC
TRBJ1-4	TRBV28	TRBD1	15	few	CASRRTGTGYEKLFF	TGTGCCAGCAGGCGCACCGGGACAGGGTATGAAAAACTGTTTTTT
TRBJ2-3	TRBV7-3	TRBD2	16	NA	CASSQDGAGSGGAQYF	TGTGCCAGCAGCCAAGACGGAGCGGGAAGCGGTGGAGCGCAGTATTTT
TRBJ1-6	TRBV6-1	NA	15	NA	CASSPLIYSTSPLHF	TGTGCCAGCAGTCCTTTAATCTACTCGACTTCACCCCTCCACTTT
TRBJ2-3	TRBV5-1	TRBD2	14	few	CASSSGLVPDTQYF	TGCGCCAGCAGCTCAGGACTAGTCCCAGATACGCAGTATTTT
TRBJ2-2	TRBV5-1	TRBD2	13	few	CASSREVTGELFF	TGCGCCAGCAGCCGGGAGGTCACCGGGGAGCTGTTTTTT
TRBJ1-4	TRBV2	NA	13	NA	CASMAETGGGLFF	TGTGCCAGTATGGCGGAGACAGGCGGTGGACTGTTTTTT
TRBJ2-1	TRBV24-1	TRBD1	17	many	CATSDRGQVFSYNEQFF	TGTGCCACCAGTGATCGAGGACAGGTTTTCTCCTACAATGAGCAGTTCTTC
TRBJ2-5	TRBV12-3/TRBV12-4	TRBD2	14	NA	CASRLTSGSETQYF	TGTGCCAGCAGGTTAACTAGCGGGAGCGAGACCCAGTACTTC
TRBJ2-7	TRBV9	NA	15	NA	CASSVAWGSSYEQYF	TGTGCCAGCAGCGTGGCCTGGGGCAGCTCCTACGAGCAGTACTTC
TRBJ2-3	TRBV5-8	NA	14	NA	CASSQRTGSDTQYF	TGTGCCAGCAGCCAGAGGACCGGGTCAGATACGCAGTATTTT
TRBJ2-1	TRBV12-3/TRBV12-4	TRBD2	15	NA	CASSPEAGEYNEQFF	TGTGCCAGCAGCCCAGAGGCGGGGGAATACAATGAGCAGTTCTTC
TRBJ1-5	TRBV20-1	NA	15	NA	CSAPSGFYSNQPQHF	TGCAGTGCCCCATCTGGATTTTATAGCAATCAGCCCCAGCATTTT
TRBJ2-7	TRBV6-1	NA	14	NA	CASSDFPKAYEQYF	TGTGCCAGCAGTGACTTCCCGAAAGCCTACGAGCAGTACTTC
TRBJ2-4	TRBV19	TRBD1	14	NA	CASSIDHRGDIQYF	TGTGCCAGTAGTATAGATCACAGGGGTGACATTCAGTACTTC
TRBJ2-7	TRBV6-2/TRBV6-3	TRBD1	15	NA	CASSFPGQGAGEQYF	TGTGCCAGCAGTTTCCCGGGACAGGGGGCTGGAGAGCAGTACTTC
TRBJ2-1	TRBV7-5	NA	17	once	CISASPVGGSAYNEQFF	NA
TRBJ2-1	TRBV20-1	NA	14	NA	CSASTRGRENEQFF	TGCAGTGCTAGTACCCGGGGGCGCGAGAATGAGCAGTTCTTC
TRBJ2-1	TRBV10-3	NA	15	NA	CALSPVAGSYNEQFF	TGTGCCCTCAGTCCAGTCGCGGGGTCCTACAATGAGCAGTTCTTC
TRBJ2-5	TRBV29-1	TRBD2	14	few	CSVEGAGGQETQYF	TGCAGCGTTGAAGGGGCGGGAGGACAAGAGACCCAGTACTTC
TRBJ1-4	TRBV27	NA	13	NA	CASSRPAGDKLFF	TGTGCCAGCAGTCGACCCGCGGGGGATAAACTGTTTTTT
TRBJ1-6	TRBV29-1	NA	13	few	CSARVGLNSPLHF	TGCAGCGCAAGAGTGGGCCTTAATTCACCCCTCCACTTT
TRBJ2-1	TRBV18	NA	13	few	CASSPSGLNEQFF	TGTGCCAGCTCACCATCAGGGTTAAATGAGCAGTTCTTC
TRBJ1-1	TRBV7-8	NA	16	NA	CASSLGRGMGNTEAFF	TGTGCCAGCAGCTTAGGTCGGGGGATGGGGAACACTGAAGCTTTCTTT
TRBJ2-7	TRBV15	NA	14	NA	CATSRGGTLREQYF	TGTGCCACCAGCAGAGGCGGTACCTTGAGGGAGCAGTACTTC
TRBJ2-1	TRBV5-1	NA	17	many	CASSLALGREPYNEQFF	TGCGCCAGCAGCTTGGCCCTAGGAAGGGAGCCCTACAATGAGCAGTTCTTC
TRBJ2-7	TRBV5-6	NA	14	once	CASSPGHSTYEQYF	TGTGCCAGCAGCCCCGGGCACAGTACCTACGAGCAGTACTTC
TRBJ2-1	TRBV6-5	TRBD2	15	NA	CASSFQGLAGAEQFF	TGTGCCAGCAGTTTCCAGGGACTAGCGGGAGCTGAGCAGTTCTTC
TRBJ2-1	TRBV5-6	TRBD2	16	few	CASSLVVLAGPNEQFF	TGTGCCAGCAGCTTGGTGGTACTAGCGGGGCCGAATGAGCAGTTCTTC
TRBJ2-6	TRBV6-2/TRBV6-3	NA	15	NA	CASSSLGLGANVLTF	TGTGCCAGCAGTTCCCTGGGGCTTGGGGCCAACGTCCTGACTTTC
TRBJ2-7	TRBV5-1	TRBD2	16	few	CASSRLAGASSYEQYF	TGCGCCAGCAGCCGACTAGCGGGGGCCTCCTCCTACGAGCAGTACTTC
TRBJ1-1	TRBV29-1	NA	13	few	CSVAVRMNTEAFF	TGCAGCGTTGCCGTCAGAATGAACACTGAAGCTTTCTTT
TRBJ1-3	TRBV7-8	TRBD1	17	NA	CASSLSPGQLSGNTIYF	TGTGCCAGCAGCTTAAGTCCGGGACAGCTCTCTGGAAACACCATATATTTT
TRBJ2-1	TRBV29-1	TRBD2	16	many	CSVEAPRESSYNEQFF	TGCAGCGTTGAAGCCCCGCGGGAGAGCTCCTACAATGAGCAGTTCTTC
TRBJ2-1	TRBV6-2/TRBV6-3	TRBD2	15	NA	CASSLLAGGRNEQFF	TGTGCCAGCAGCCTTCTAGCGGGAGGGCGGAATGAGCAGTTCTTC
TRBJ2-4	TRBV7-2	TRBD2	17	NA	CASSLRGTSGGINIQYF	TGTGCCAGCAGCTTAAGAGGGACTAGCGGGGGGATAAACATTCAGTACTTC
TRBJ2-1	TRBV7-2	TRBD2	15	NA	CASSRLAGAEREQFF	TGTGCCAGCAGCCGACTAGCGGGGGCCGAGCGTGAGCAGTTCTTC
TRBJ2-6	TRBV6-2/TRBV6-3	TRBD1	15	NA	CASRRTGLGANVLTF	TGTGCCAGCAGGCGGACAGGGTTGGGGGCCAACGTCCTGACTTTC